This is a list of T cell receptor beta chains from one sample in a study of T cell repertoires in cytomegalovirus infection. TCRdb called the reads again in MiXCR, with one record for every CDR3 protein. The sample consists of about 830,000 distinct CDR3 sequences, less than 35% of them appearing once. Their recognized antigens are unknown. The sample was cultured CD8+ T cells from PBMCs, taken from culture after CMV antigen stimulation. These receptors all come from a human donor in good health (CMV status not recorded). Some clones in this sample may be carry-over from other donors' samples. CDR3s include the opening cysteine and the closing phenylalanine or tryptophan. Fields, in order: clone size, J gene, D gene, V gene, CDR3 protein, CDR3 DNA. The D gene is left open where the match is weak. Expanded clones are given a class, and other clones once, few, many or no size at all.

size: few
J: TRBJ1-5
D: .
V: TRBV2
CDR3: CASHRVNQPQHF
DNA: TGTGCCAGCCATAGGGTCAATCAGCCCCAGCATTTT

size: few
J: TRBJ1-4
D: .
V: TRBV27
CDR3: CASSLGRGRANEKLFF
DNA: TGTGCCAGCAGTTTGGGTAGGGGTCGGGCTAATGAAAAACTGTTTTTT

size: few
J: TRBJ1-3
D: .
V: TRBV20-1
CDR3: CSARDRQDSDSSGNTIYF
DNA: TGCAGTGCTAGAGATCGCCAGGACTCCGACAGCTCTGGAAACACCATATATTTT

size: few
J: TRBJ1-1
D: .
V: TRBV11-2
CDR3: CASSLWSSVRPLNTEAFF
DNA: TGTGCCAGCAGCTTATGGTCTAGCGTCAGACCGTTGAACACTGAAGCTTTCTTT

size: few
J: TRBJ1-2
D: TRBD1
V: TRBV27
CDR3: CASSPFQTGIPGDGYTF
DNA: TGTGCCAGCAGTCCGTTTCAGACAGGGATTCCAGGGGATGGCTACACCTTC

size: .
J: TRBJ2-5
D: .
V: TRBV12-3/TRBV12-4
CDR3: CASSVGVGETQYF
DNA: TGTGCCAGCAGTGTCGGAGTGGGGGAGACCCAGTACTTC

size: many
J: TRBJ1-5
D: .
V: TRBV7-2
CDR3: CASSPRDGRWQPQHF
DNA: TGTGCCAGCAGCCCGAGGGACGGCCGATGGCAGCCCCAGCATTTT

size: few
J: TRBJ2-5
D: TRBD1
V: TRBV7-6
CDR3: CASSGQSDRARETQYF
DNA: TGTGCCAGCAGCGGTCAATCGGACAGGGCGAGGGAGACCCAGTACTTC

size: few
J: TRBJ1-6
D: .
V: TRBV7-2
CDR3: CASRGLVNSPLHF
DNA: TGTGCCAGCAGGGGACTCGTAAATTCACCCCTCCACTTT

size: .
J: TRBJ1-1
D: .
V: TRBV13
CDR3: CASSLGRASRTEAFF
DNA: TGTGCCAGCAGCTTAGGCCGGGCCTCTCGCACTGAAGCTTTCTTT

size: many
J: TRBJ1-1
D: .
V: TRBV7-2
CDR3: CASTQTVFNTEAFF
DNA: TGTGCCAGCACCCAGACAGTGTTTAACACTGAAGCTTTCTTT

size: .
J: TRBJ2-2
D: .
V: TRBV6-1
CDR3: CASSYHPSNTGELFF
DNA: TGTGCCAGCAGTTATCACCCATCGAACACCGGGGAGCTGTTTTTT

size: many
J: TRBJ2-5
D: TRBD2
V: TRBV7-9
CDR3: CASSPRDYSPQETQYF
DNA: TGTGCCAGCAGCCCTCGGGACTATTCTCCTCAAGAGACCCAGTACTTC

size: .
J: TRBJ2-3
D: TRBD2
V: TRBV6-2/TRBV6-3
CDR3: CASSYGSSGGAGDTQYF
DNA: TGTGCCAGCAGTTACGGTTCCAGCGGGGGGGCTGGAGATACGCAGTATTTT

size: few
J: TRBJ1-1
D: .
V: TRBV7-6
CDR3: CVSSPRGGHTEAFF
DNA: TGTGTCAGCAGCCCCAGAGGGGGACACACTGAAGCTTTCTTT

size: .
J: TRBJ2-1
D: TRBD2
V: TRBV4-1
CDR3: CASSQRLEGGDAYNEQFF
DNA: TGCGCCAGCAGCCAAAGGTTGGAGGGAGGGGACGCCTACAATGAGCAGTTCTTC

size: few
J: TRBJ1-1
D: .
V: TRBV11-2
CDR3: CASSPGPSGRNTEAFF
DNA: TGTGCCAGCAGCCCGGGACCTTCGGGCCGCAACACTGAAGCTTTCTTT

size: .
J: TRBJ2-7
D: TRBD1
V: TRBV6-5
CDR3: CASSYARDRGSYEQYF
DNA: TGTGCCAGCAGTTACGCCCGGGACAGGGGATCCTACGAGCAGTACTTC

size: few
J: TRBJ2-5
D: TRBD2
V: TRBV18
CDR3: CASSPLETSGFQETQYF
DNA: TGTGCCAGCTCACCACTTGAGACTAGCGGGTTCCAAGAGACCCAGTACTTC

size: many
J: TRBJ1-1
D: .
V: TRBV6-5
CDR3: CASSYSQGFTEAFF
DNA: TGTGCCAGCAGTTACTCGCAGGGTTTCACTGAAGCTTTCTTT

size: .
J: TRBJ2-7
D: .
V: TRBV2
CDR3: CAGLGRVDYEQYF
DNA: TGTGCCGGACTGGGAAGGGTGGACTACGAGCAGTACTTC

size: .
J: TRBJ2-1
D: TRBD2
V: TRBV4-1
CDR3: CASSQGAGVVYNEQFF
DNA: TGCGCCAGCAGCCAAGGGGCGGGGGTGGTCTACAATGAGCAGTTCTTC

size: few
J: TRBJ1-5
D: .
V: TRBV7-2
CDR3: CASSTWDLNQPQHF
DNA: TGTGCCAGCAGCACTTGGGACCTGAATCAGCCCCAGCATTTT

size: .
J: TRBJ1-1
D: .
V: TRBV6-4
CDR3: CASGALREVNTEAFF
DNA: TGTGCCAGCGGGGCCCTCAGGGAGGTGAACACTGAAGCTTTCTTT

size: .
J: TRBJ2-1
D: TRBD1
V: TRBV24-1
CDR3: CATRDREIDEQFF
DNA: TGTGCCACTAGGGACAGGGAAATCGATGAGCAGTTCTTC

size: few
J: TRBJ1-4
D: .
V: TRBV19
CDR3: CASGDGPSRWLFF
DNA: TGTGCCAGCGGGGACGGCCCATCCCGGTGGCTGTTTTTT

size: few
J: TRBJ2-1
D: .
V: TRBV7-9
CDR3: CASSLPGVGYNEQFF
DNA: TGTGCCAGCAGCTTGCCGGGGGTGGGATACAATGAGCAGTTCTTC

size: many
J: TRBJ2-3
D: .
V: TRBV7-2
CDR3: CASSLPFRDPNTDTQYF
DNA: TGTGCCAGCAGCTTACCGTTCCGGGACCCAAACACAGATACGCAGTATTTT

size: .
J: TRBJ2-1
D: TRBD1
V: TRBV19
CDR3: CASSLTGTGGNNEQFF
DNA: TGTGCCAGTAGTCTCACCGGGACAGGGGGTAACAATGAGCAGTTCTTC

size: .
J: TRBJ2-1
D: .
V: TRBV20-1
CDR3: CSAPKTCDQNEQFF
DNA: TGCAGTGCCCCGAAGACTTGCGACCAAAATGAGCAGTTCTTC

size: .
J: TRBJ1-4
D: .
V: TRBV4-1
CDR3: CASSLRKGEREKLFF
DNA: TGCGCCAGCAGCCTTAGGAAGGGGGAGAGGGAAAAACTGTTTTTT

size: .
J: TRBJ1-1
D: .
V: TRBV19
CDR3: CASSIADGTEAFF
DNA: TGTGCCAGTAGTATAGCGGACGGCACTGAAGCTTTCTTT

size: few
J: TRBJ2-1
D: TRBD2
V: TRBV7-8
CDR3: CASSLPPLGGNEQFF
DNA: TGTGCCAGCAGCTTACCCCCCCTGGGGGGGAATGAGCAGTTCTTC

size: .
J: TRBJ1-2
D: TRBD1
V: TRBV7-9
CDR3: CASSLQGAHYYGYTF
DNA: TGTGCCAGCAGCTTACAGGGGGCCCATTATTATGGCTACACCTTC

size: .
J: TRBJ2-1
D: .
V: TRBV2
CDR3: CASSEAGGPYNEQFF
DNA: TGTGCCAGCAGTGAAGCGGGGGGGCCGTACAATGAGCAGTTCTTC

size: many
J: TRBJ2-1
D: .
V: TRBV28
CDR3: CASSFPGEQFF
DNA: TGTGCCAGCAGTTTCCCTGGTGAGCAGTTCTTC

size: few
J: TRBJ1-1
D: .
V: TRBV19
CDR3: CASRLHRLMNTEAFF
DNA: TGTGCCAGTAGGCTACACCGATTGATGAACACTGAAGCTTTCTTT

size: .
J: TRBJ2-1
D: .
V: TRBV6-6
CDR3: CASSETTVWSSYNEQFF
DNA: TGTGCCAGCAGTGAGACGACAGTTTGGAGCTCCTACAATGAGCAGTTCTTC

size: few
J: TRBJ2-1
D: .
V: TRBV6-5
CDR3: CASGWRGRYNEQFF
DNA: TGTGCCAGCGGGTGGAGGGGCCGTTACAATGAGCAGTTCTTC

size: .
J: TRBJ2-1
D: .
V: TRBV5-1
CDR3: CASSFEAAGDEQFF
DNA: TGCGCCAGCAGCTTTGAGGCGGCTGGCGATGAGCAGTTCTTC

size: many
J: TRBJ2-5
D: .
V: TRBV7-6
CDR3: CASGTGAETQYF
DNA: TGTGCCAGCGGAACGGGAGCCGAGACCCAGTACTTC

size: .
J: TRBJ1-4
D: TRBD1
V: TRBV12-3/TRBV12-4
CDR3: CASSITGEVANEKLFF
DNA: TGTGCCAGCAGTATCACAGGGGAGGTGGCTAATGAAAAACTGTTTTTT

size: .
J: TRBJ2-5
D: .
V: TRBV11-1
CDR3: CASSSPELETQYF
DNA: TGTGCCAGCAGCTCCCCGGAGCTAGAGACCCAGTACTTC

size: .
J: TRBJ2-5
D: .
V: TRBV14
CDR3: CASSQAAGETQYF
DNA: TGTGCCAGCAGCCAAGCTGCCGGGGAGACCCAGTACTTC

size: .
J: TRBJ2-3
D: .
V: TRBV5-6
CDR3: CASSIRDSKWQYF
DNA: TGTGCCAGCAGCATACGGGACTCCAAATGGCAGTATTTT

size: few
J: TRBJ1-1
D: TRBD1
V: TRBV28
CDR3: CASSSPETGLNGDTEAFF
DNA: TGTGCCAGCAGTTCCCCCGAGACAGGGCTTAATGGGGACACTGAAGCTTTCTTT

size: many
J: TRBJ1-1
D: .
V: TRBV6-6
CDR3: CASSYGAARDKNTEAFF
DNA: TGTGCCAGCAGTTACGGTGCGGCCCGCGATAAGAACACTGAAGCTTTCTTT

size: .
J: TRBJ1-2
D: .
V: TRBV27
CDR3: CASSERDGSNYGYTF
DNA: TGTGCCAGCAGTGAGAGGGACGGTTCTAACTATGGCTACACCTTC